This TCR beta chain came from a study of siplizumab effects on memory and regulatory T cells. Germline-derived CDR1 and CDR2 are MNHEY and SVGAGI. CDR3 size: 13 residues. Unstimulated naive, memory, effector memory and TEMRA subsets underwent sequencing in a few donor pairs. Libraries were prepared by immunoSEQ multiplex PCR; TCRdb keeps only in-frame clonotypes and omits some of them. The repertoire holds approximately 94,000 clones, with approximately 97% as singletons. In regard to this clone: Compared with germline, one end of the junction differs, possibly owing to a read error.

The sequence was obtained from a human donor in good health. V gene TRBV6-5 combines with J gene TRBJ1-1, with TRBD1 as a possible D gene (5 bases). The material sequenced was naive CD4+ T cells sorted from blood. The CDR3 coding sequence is TGTGCCATCAGTGACAGAGAGAACACTGAAGCTTTCTTT. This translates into CAISDRENTEAFF.